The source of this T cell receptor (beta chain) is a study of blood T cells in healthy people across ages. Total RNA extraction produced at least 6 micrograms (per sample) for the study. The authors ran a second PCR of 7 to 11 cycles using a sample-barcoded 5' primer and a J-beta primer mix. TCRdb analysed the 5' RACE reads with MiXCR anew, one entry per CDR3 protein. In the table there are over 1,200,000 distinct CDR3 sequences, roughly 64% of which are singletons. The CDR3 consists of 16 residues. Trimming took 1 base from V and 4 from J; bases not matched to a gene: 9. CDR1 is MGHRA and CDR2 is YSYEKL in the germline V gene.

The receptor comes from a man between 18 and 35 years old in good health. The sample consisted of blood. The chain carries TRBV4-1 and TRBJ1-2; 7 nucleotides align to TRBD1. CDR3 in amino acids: CASSQVVGTVIYGYTF. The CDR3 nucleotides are TGCGCCAGCAGCCAAGTTGTTGGGACAGTTATCTATGGCTACACCTTC.